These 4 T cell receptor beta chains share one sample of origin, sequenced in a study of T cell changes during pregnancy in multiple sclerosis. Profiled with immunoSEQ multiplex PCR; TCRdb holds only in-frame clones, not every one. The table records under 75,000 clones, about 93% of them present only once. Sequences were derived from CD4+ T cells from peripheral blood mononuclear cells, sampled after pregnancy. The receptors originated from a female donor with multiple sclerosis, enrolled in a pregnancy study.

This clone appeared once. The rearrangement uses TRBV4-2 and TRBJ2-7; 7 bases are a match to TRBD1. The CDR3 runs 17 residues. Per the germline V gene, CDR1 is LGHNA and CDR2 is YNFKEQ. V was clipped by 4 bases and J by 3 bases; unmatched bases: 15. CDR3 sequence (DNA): TGTGCCAGCAGCCGAGGGGGATTGAAGGACAGGAGCTACGAGCAGTACTTC. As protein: CASSRGGLKDRSYEQYF.

The CDR3 reads CASSIGTVGTQYF. DNA for the CDR3: TGTGCCAGTAGTATAGGAACAGTGGGGACCCAGTACTTC. The chain recombines TRBV19 with TRBJ2-5; D uncertain. In germline, CDR1 is LNHDA, CDR2 SQIVND (reference sequence). V dropped 1 base and J dropped 7 bases, with 10 bases sitting between them. This CDR3 is 13 amino acids long.

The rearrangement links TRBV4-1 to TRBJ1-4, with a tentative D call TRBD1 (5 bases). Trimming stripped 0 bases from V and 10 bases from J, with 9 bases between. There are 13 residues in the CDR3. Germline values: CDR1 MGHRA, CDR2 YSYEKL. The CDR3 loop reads CASSQEGGRKLFF. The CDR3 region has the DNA TGCGCCAGCAGCCAAGAGGGGGGGAGAAAACTGTTTTTT.

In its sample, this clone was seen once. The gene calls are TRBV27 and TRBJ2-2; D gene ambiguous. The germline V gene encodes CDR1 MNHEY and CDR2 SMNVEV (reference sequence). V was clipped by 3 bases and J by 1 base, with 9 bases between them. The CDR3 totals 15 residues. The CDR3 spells CASSLFPGNTGELFF. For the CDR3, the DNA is TGTGCCAGCAGTTTGTTCCCAGGGAACACCGGGGAGCTGTTTTTT.